The clone carrying this T cell receptor beta chain was observed a few times. What it binds is not known. V was clipped by 6 bases and J by 7 bases, with 15 bases between them. Per germline, CDR1 KGHSH and CDR2 LQKENI. The CDR3 totals 13 residues. The data are from a study of T cells in localized non-small cell lung cancer. Overall study results and limits: Measurement of T cell clonality placed uninvolved adjacent lung highest, above the level in tumor.

Produced via immunoSEQ multiplex PCR; TCRdb's table is partial and in-frame only. The repertoire consists of approximately 1,600 clones, with over 20% occurring once and the leading ten covering around a fifth. This receptor was taken from an older male donor with stage II squamous cell lung carcinoma. The starting material was lung tumor tissue, obtained before any cancer treatment. The chain is built from TRBV18 and TRBJ1-1, with D unclear. The DNA of the CDR3 is TGTGCCAGCTCCCGTACTGGGCAAGTTGAAGCTTTCTTT. Translation gives CASSRTGQVEAFF.